One and the same sample provided the 14 T cell receptor beta chains below, sequenced in a study of beta chain features in type 1 diabetes. Study conclusions and caveats: Shortening that was moderate but significant affected the TCRB CDR3s of Type 1 diabetes patients in all four CD4+ subsets.

No antigen is known for these receptors. What was sequenced were expressed TCRB transcripts, since all of the isolated RNA had been reverse transcribed. TCRdb's table, derived via immunoSEQ multiplex PCR, lists solely in-frame clones and lacks some. Of about 700,000 clones in the sample, roughly 12% were seen once. The sequencing sample was made of naive CD4+ T cells from blood. Receptors originate from a man between 18 and 35 years old with type 1 diabetes.

In this sample, this clone turned up a few times. V gene TRBV5-4 combines with J gene TRBJ2-3, with unresolved D. V was cut by 1 base and J by 4 bases, with 7 bases left in between. This CDR3 has 13 amino acids. Germline lookup yields CDR1 SGHNT and CDR2 YYREEE (reference sequence). The CDR3 bases are TGTGCCAGCAGCTTGCCCGTAGCAGATACGCAGTATTTT. Protein sequence: CASSLPVADTQYF.

The table lists this clone with a few counts. V and J are TRBV4-1 and TRBJ2-7; TRBD2 matches at 10 bases. Trimming removed 3 bases from V and 2 bases from J; junction bases left unmatched: 4. The V gene's germline CDR1 is MGHRA and CDR2 YSYEKL. The CDR3 consists of 15 residues. This CDR3 is CASSQGLAYPYEQYF. CDR3 bases: TGCGCCAGCAGCCAGGGACTAGCGTATCCCTACGAGCAGTACTTC.

CDR3 protein: CACGRGSTDTQYF. The CDR3 nucleotides read TGTGCCTGTGGACGGGGCAGCACAGATACGCAGTATTTT. V and J are TRBV5-4 and TRBJ2-3; the D gene could be TRBD1 or TRBD2 (5 bases each). From germline, CDR1 is SGHNT and CDR2 YYREEE (reference sequence). This CDR3 has 13 residues. V lost 10 bases, J lost 0 bases, and 12 bases lay in between.

This chain connects TRBV9 to TRBJ2-5; D not resolved. The germline V and J ends were trimmed by 4 bases and 2 bases, with 15 bases remaining between them. Germline CDR1 SGDLS, CDR2 YYNGEE. The CDR3 totals 15 residues. The CDR3 loop is CASSPRGLDQETQYF. Here the CDR3 DNA reads TGTGCCAGCAGCCCCCGTGGGCTTGATCAAGAGACCCAGTACTTC.

The sample holds one count of this clone. V gene TRBV19 combines with J gene TRBJ2-5; TRBD2 matches 7 bases. J gave up 2 bases and V 4 bases, and 7 bases lay outside the gene matches. There are 15 residues in the CDR3. In germline, CDR1 is LNHDA, CDR2 SQIVND (reference sequence). The CDR3 sequence: CASSTLSSGQETQYF. The CDR3, as DNA: TGTGCCAGTAGTACCCTGTCTAGCGGACAAGAGACCCAGTACTTC.

This clone has only a few counts. The chain carries TRBV4-1 and TRBJ2-1; tentative D call: TRBD2 (5 bases). This CDR3 region has 21 residues. V was trimmed by 0 bases and J by 0 bases, leaving 24 bases between them. Per the germline V gene, CDR1 is MGHRA and CDR2 is YSYEKL. CDR3 loop: CASSQDEGPSSKLSSYNEQFF. CDR3 nucleotides: TGCGCCAGCAGCCAAGATGAGGGCCCTTCCAGTAAGCTTAGCTCCTACAATGAGCAGTTCTTC.

In its sample, this clone was seen a few times. The V call is TRBV4-1, the J call TRBJ2-1, with D possibly TRBD1 on 6 matching bases. Germline lookup yields CDR1 MGHRA and CDR2 YSYEKL. The CDR3 runs 16 residues. With 1 base removed from V and 7 bases from J, the gap between germline ends came to 17 bases. This chain's CDR3 is CASSQAGQKIRNEQFF. For the CDR3, the DNA is TGCGCCAGCAGCCAAGCCGGACAGAAGATCAGGAATGAGCAGTTCTTC.

This clone was seen a few times. The gene calls are TRBV6-1 and TRBJ1-5, with D maybe TRBD1 (5 bases). Germline V gene data show CDR1 as MNHNS and CDR2 as SASEGT. V was trimmed by 7 bases and J by 3 bases, leaving 13 bases between them. The CDR3 is 14 amino acids. DNA of the CDR3: TGTGCCAGCAAGAGGGACGTCATCAATCAGCCCCAGCATTTT. Protein product: CASKRDVINQPQHF.

The sample holds a few counts of this clone. The V and J genes are TRBV6-1 and TRBJ2-1, with TRBD2 matching 8 bases. The germline V gene has CDR1 MNHNS and CDR2 SASEGT. V dropped 3 bases and J dropped 10; count of bases not matched to a gene: 11. This CDR3 contains 15 residues. The CDR3 DNA is TGTGCCAGCAGTGAGTCCGGGACTAGAAGTTACGAGCAGTTCTTC. Translating it yields CASSESGTRSYEQFF.

The chain employs TRBV5-1 and TRBJ2-7, with D uncertain. V lost 4 bases, J lost 7 bases, and 12 bases lay in between. The V gene's germline CDR1 is SGHRS and CDR2 YFSETQ. CDR3 length: 12 amino acids. CDR3 loop: CASSREFGEQYF. The CDR3 coding sequence is TGCGCCAGCAGCCGCGAGTTTGGGGAGCAGTACTTC.

The V gene is TRBV13, the J gene TRBJ1-2, with 10 positions matching TRBD1. CDR3 length equals 14 residues. Per the germline V gene, CDR1 is PRHDT and CDR2 is FYEKMQ (reference sequence). With 3 bases clipped from V and 14 bases from J, the junction kept 12 bases outside the gene matches. The CDR3 sequence is CASSFPRGQGLVTF. In DNA, the CDR3 is TGTGCCAGCAGCTTCCCTCGGGGACAGGGGTTAGTAACCTTC.

This clone has only a few counts. The V and J genes are TRBV27 and TRBJ1-6; D unresolved. The V and J ends lost 3 bases and 6 bases respectively, with 9 bases between them. Germline CDR1 reads MNHEY; CDR2 reads SMNVEV (reference sequence). The CDR3 has 14 amino acids. The CDR3 DNA reads TGTGCCAGCAGTTTTGAGACCCCTAATTCACCCCTCCACTTT. Amino acid sequence: CASSFETPNSPLHF.

This rearrangement joins TRBV7-9 to TRBJ2-2; no clear D gene. Germline V gene sequence: CDR1 SEHNR, CDR2 FQNEAQ (reference sequence). The CDR3 runs to 13 residues. V was pared by 3 bases and J by 6 bases, with 8 bases between. CDR3 protein: CASSFESAGELFF. Written as DNA, the CDR3 is TGTGCCAGCAGCTTTGAGTCCGCCGGGGAGCTGTTTTTT.

This rearrangement joins TRBV4-1 to TRBJ2-3, with 10 bases that match TRBD2. The germline V gene has CDR1 MGHRA and CDR2 YSYEKL. J lost 0 bases, V lost 2 bases, and 5 bases had no gene match. CDR3 length: 17 residues. CDR3 sequence reads: CASSQSSGGGSTDTQYF. The CDR3 DNA is TGCGCCAGCAGCCAATCTAGCGGGGGAGGTAGCACAGATACGCAGTATTTT.